The rows below give T cell receptor beta chains drawn from one sample of a study of CD8+ T cells in alopecia areata. Using immunoSEQ multiplex PCR, the repertoire was profiled, and TCRdb retains in-frame clones only, with some absent. The table has roughly 170,000 clones, roughly 62% seen once; the top ten hold 10% to 15%. The material sequenced was CD8+ T cells sorted from blood, taken at week 24, from a patient treated with tofacitinib. These receptors came from a human donor with alopecia areata. Both conserved end residues are part of each CDR3. D genes are given only for firm matches. Clone size is stated in some rows and not others, as once, few, many or a class when expanded.

D gene: -; J gene: TRBJ2-7; V gene: TRBV6-5; CDR3 length: 13; clone size: -; CDR3 DNA: TGTGCCAGCAGGTCCTACAGGGACTACGAGCAGTACTTC; CDR3 protein: CASRSYRDYEQYF
D gene: TRBD1; J gene: TRBJ1-5; V gene: TRBV2; CDR3 length: 17; clone size: -; CDR3 DNA: TGTGCCAGCAGTGGGGGGGACAGTCTGCCTAGCAATCAGCCCCAGCATTTT; CDR3 protein: CASSGGDSLPSNQPQHF
D gene: -; J gene: TRBJ1-6; V gene: TRBV18; CDR3 length: 15; clone size: -; CDR3 DNA: TGTGCCAGCTCACTCCTATCGAAGCGAAATTCACCCCTCCACTTT; CDR3 protein: CASSLLSKRNSPLHF
D gene: -; J gene: TRBJ1-5; V gene: TRBV6-6; CDR3 length: 13; clone size: few; CDR3 DNA: TGTGCCAGCACCATGACAGGCTTTCAGCCCCAGCATTTT; CDR3 protein: CASTMTGFQPQHF
D gene: TRBD2; J gene: TRBJ2-1; V gene: TRBV7-2; CDR3 length: 14; clone size: -; CDR3 DNA: TGTGCCAGCAGCTTCCTAGCGGGGGTCCGTGAGCAGTTCTTC; CDR3 protein: CASSFLAGVREQFF
D gene: -; J gene: TRBJ1-1; V gene: TRBV9; CDR3 length: 15; clone size: once; CDR3 DNA: TGTGCCAGCAGCGCCAGACAGGATATGAACACTGAAGCTTTCTTT; CDR3 protein: CASSARQDMNTEAFF
D gene: -; J gene: TRBJ2-7; V gene: TRBV6-5; CDR3 length: 14; clone size: -; CDR3 DNA: TGTGCCAGCAGTTACTCGGTGAGGGGCTACGAGCAGTACTTC; CDR3 protein: CASSYSVRGYEQYF
D gene: -; J gene: TRBJ2-3; V gene: TRBV15; CDR3 length: 13; clone size: -; CDR3 DNA: TGTGCCACCAGCAGAGAGGTGTCAGATACGCAGTATTTT; CDR3 protein: CATSREVSDTQYF
D gene: -; J gene: TRBJ1-1; V gene: TRBV6-5; CDR3 length: 11; clone size: -; CDR3 DNA: TGTGCCAGCAGTACTGGCGCTGAAGCTTTCTTT; CDR3 protein: CASSTGAEAFF
D gene: -; J gene: TRBJ2-3; V gene: TRBV6-1; CDR3 length: 15; clone size: -; CDR3 DNA: TGTGCCAGCAGTGAAGATGGGTACCTCACAGATACGCAGTATTTT; CDR3 protein: CASSEDGYLTDTQYF
D gene: -; J gene: TRBJ2-1; V gene: TRBV7-9; CDR3 length: 14; clone size: -; CDR3 DNA: TGTGCCAGCAGCACCCCGGACGGTGGCAATGAGCAGTTCTTC; CDR3 protein: CASSTPDGGNEQFF
D gene: -; J gene: TRBJ2-5; V gene: TRBV30; CDR3 length: 11; clone size: -; CDR3 DNA: TGTGCCTGGAGTAATGGAGAGACCCAGTACTTC; CDR3 protein: CAWSNGETQYF